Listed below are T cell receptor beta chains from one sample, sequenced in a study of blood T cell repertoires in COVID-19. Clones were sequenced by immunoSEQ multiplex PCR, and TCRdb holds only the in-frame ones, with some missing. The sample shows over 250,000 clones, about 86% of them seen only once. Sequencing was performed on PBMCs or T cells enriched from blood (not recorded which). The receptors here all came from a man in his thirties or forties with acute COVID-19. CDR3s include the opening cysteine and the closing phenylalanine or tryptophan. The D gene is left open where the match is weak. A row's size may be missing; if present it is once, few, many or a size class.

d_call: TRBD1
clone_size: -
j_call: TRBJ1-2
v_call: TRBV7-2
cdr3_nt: TGTGCCAGCAGCTCCTCAACAGGGGGCCCTGGCTACACCTTC
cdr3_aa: CASSSSTGGPGYTF

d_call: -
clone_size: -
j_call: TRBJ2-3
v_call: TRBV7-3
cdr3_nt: TGTGCCAGCAGCTTAAGCCCGAGCCCTGCGCAGTATTTT
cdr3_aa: CASSLSPSPAQYF

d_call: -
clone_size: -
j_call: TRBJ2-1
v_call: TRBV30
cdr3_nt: TGTGCCTGGAGGGGGAGGAGCTATGAGCAGTTCTTC
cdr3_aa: CAWRGRSYEQFF

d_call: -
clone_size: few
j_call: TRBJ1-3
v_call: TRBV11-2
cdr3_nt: TGTGCCAGCAGCAAGAAAATCTTCGACAGCTCTGGAAACACCATATATTTT
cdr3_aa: CASSKKIFDSSGNTIYF

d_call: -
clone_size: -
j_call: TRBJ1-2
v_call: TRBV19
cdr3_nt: TGTGCCAGTAGTTCACGGGACACCAGCTATGGCTACACCTTC
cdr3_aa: CASSSRDTSYGYTF

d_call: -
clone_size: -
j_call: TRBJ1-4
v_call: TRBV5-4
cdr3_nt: TGTGCCAGCAGCTTGGGACAGAATAATGAAAAACTGTTTTTT
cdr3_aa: CASSLGQNNEKLFF

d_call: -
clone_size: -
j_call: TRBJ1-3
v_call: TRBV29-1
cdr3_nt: TGCAGCGTTCTTAATAGAGGGAACACCATATATTTT
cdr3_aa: CSVLNRGNTIYF

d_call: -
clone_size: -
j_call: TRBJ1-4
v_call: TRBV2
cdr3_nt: TGTGCCAGCAGCCGGGGGGGAGAAAAACTGTTTTTT
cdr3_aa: CASSRGGEKLFF

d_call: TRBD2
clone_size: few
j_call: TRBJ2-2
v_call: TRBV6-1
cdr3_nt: TGTGCCAGCAGTGAACTAGCGGACACCGGGGAGCTGTTTTTT
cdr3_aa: CASSELADTGELFF

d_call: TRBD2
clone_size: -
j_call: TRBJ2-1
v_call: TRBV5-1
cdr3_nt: TGCGCCAGCAGCCCCAACCCTAGCGGGGGGGCCAATGAGCAGTTCTTC
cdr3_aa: CASSPNPSGGANEQFF

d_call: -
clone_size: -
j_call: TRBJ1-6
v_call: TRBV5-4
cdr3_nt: TGTGCCAGCAGCTCGGGTAATTCACCCCTCCACTTT
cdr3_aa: CASSSGNSPLHF

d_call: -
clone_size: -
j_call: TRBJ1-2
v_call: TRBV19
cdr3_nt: TGTGCGCGGGCCGTCTTAGGCTACACCTTC
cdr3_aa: CARAVLGYTF

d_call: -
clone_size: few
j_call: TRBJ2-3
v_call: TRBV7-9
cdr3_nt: TGTGCCAGCAGCTTTGAGCGGGGCACAGATACGCAGTATTTT
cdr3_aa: CASSFERGTDTQYF

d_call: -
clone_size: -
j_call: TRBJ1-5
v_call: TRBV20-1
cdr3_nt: TGCAGTGCTAGTACAGTCGGCAGGTACAATCAGCCCCAGCATTTT
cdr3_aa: CSASTVGRYNQPQHF

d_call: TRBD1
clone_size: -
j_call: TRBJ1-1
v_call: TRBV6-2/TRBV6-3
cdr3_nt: TGTGCCAGCAGTGAGGACAGGTCTAAAGCTTTCTTT
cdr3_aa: CASSEDRSKAFF

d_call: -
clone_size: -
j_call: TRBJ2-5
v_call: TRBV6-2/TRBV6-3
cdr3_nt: TGTGCCAGCAGTTTCGACGGCCGGGAGCTACAAGAGACCCAGTACTTC
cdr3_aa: CASSFDGRELQETQYF

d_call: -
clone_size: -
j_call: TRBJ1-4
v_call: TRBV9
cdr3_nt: TGTGCCAGCAGCGACACGAGGAATGAAAAACTGTTTTTT
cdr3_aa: CASSDTRNEKLFF

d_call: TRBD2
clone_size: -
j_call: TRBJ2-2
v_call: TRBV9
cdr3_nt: TGTGCCACCAGAAGAGGACTAGACGCCGGGGAGCTGTTTTTT
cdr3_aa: CATRRGLDAGELFF

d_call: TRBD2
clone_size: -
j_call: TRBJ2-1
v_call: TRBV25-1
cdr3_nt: TGTGCCAGCAGCCCCCTGACTAGCGGCTACAATGAGCAGTTCTTC
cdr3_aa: CASSPLTSGYNEQFF

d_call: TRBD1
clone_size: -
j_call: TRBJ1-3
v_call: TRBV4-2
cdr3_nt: TGTGCCAGCAGCCGAGGGGGGACAGCTCGAAACACCATATATTTT
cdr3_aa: CASSRGGTARNTIYF

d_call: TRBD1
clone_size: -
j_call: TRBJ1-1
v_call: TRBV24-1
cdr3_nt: TGTGCCACCAGAGGGACAGGTTCGAACACTGAAGCTTTCTTT
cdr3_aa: CATRGTGSNTEAFF

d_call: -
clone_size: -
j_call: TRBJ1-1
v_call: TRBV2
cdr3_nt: TGTGCCAGCAGTGGGAGGACTGAAGCTTTCTTT
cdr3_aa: CASSGRTEAFF

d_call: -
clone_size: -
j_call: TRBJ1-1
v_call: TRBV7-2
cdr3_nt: TGTGCCAGCGGTTCTCACCCGAGGACTGAAGCTTTCTTT
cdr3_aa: CASGSHPRTEAFF

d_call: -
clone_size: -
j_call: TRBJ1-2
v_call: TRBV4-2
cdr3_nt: TGTGCCAGCAGCCAAGACTTGCCGGGAGGCTACACCTTC
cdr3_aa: CASSQDLPGGYTF

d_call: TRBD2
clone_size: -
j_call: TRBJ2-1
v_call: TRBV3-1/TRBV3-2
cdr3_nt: TGTGCCAGCAGCCGGGAACTAGCGGGAGGACGGAATGAGCAGTTCTTC
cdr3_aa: CASSRELAGGRNEQFF

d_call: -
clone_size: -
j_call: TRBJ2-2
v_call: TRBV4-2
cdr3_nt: TGTGCCAGCAGCCAAGAATTCGGCAGTGACAGGGAGCTGTTTTTT
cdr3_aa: CASSQEFGSDRELFF

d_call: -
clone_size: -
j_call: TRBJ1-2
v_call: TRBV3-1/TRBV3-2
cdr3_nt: TGTGCCAGCAGCCTACGAGCCGACTATGGCTACACCTTC
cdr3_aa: CASSLRADYGYTF

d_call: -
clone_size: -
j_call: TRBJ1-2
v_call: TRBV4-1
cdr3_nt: TGCGCCAGCAGCCAAGATCCGAATCCTGTTACAGAGAATGGCTACACCTTC
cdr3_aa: CASSQDPNPVTENGYTF

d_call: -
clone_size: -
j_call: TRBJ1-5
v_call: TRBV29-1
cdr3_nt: TGCAGCGTGGGTAGGGGTCAGCCCCAGCATTTT
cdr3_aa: CSVGRGQPQHF

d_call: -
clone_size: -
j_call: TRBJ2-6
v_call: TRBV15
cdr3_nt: TGTGCCACCAGCAGAGATCAGGGGTTCCCGTCTGGGGCCAACGTCCTGACTTTC
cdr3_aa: CATSRDQGFPSGANVLTF

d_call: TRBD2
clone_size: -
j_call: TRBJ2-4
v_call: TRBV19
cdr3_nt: TGTGCCAGTAGCCATAGAGTGGGGGGGATAATCGCCAAAAACATTCAGTACTTC
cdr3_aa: CASSHRVGGIIAKNIQYF

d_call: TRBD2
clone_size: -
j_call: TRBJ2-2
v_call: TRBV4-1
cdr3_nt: TGCGCCAGCAGCCAAGGGGCTAGCGGGAGAACCGGGGAGCTGTTTTTT
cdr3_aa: CASSQGASGRTGELFF

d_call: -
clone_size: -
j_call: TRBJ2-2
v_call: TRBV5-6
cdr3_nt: TGTGCCAGCAGCTTGGCCGTGAGGGCCGGGGAGCTGTTTTTT
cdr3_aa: CASSLAVRAGELFF

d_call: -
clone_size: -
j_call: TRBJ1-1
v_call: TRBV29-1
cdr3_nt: TGCAGCGTACAGGAGTCGTGGACTGAAGCTTTCTTT
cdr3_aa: CSVQESWTEAFF

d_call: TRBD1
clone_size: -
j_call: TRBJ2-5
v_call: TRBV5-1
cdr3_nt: TGCGCCAGCAGCTTGAGTGGGACAGGCCAAGAGACCCAGTACTTC
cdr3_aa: CASSLSGTGQETQYF

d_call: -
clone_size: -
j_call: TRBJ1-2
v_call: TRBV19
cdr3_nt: TGTGCCAGTAGATCCAAACCGAACAGTGCCTATGGCTACACCTTC
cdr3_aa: CASRSKPNSAYGYTF

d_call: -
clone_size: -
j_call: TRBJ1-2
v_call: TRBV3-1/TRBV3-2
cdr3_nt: TGTGCCAGCAGCCCAAAATCGAACAGGGCGATCACCTTC
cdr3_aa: CASSPKSNRAITF

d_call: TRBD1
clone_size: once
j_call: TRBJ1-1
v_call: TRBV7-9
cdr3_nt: TGTGCCAGCAGCCCGAGGACAGGGAGAAACACTGAAGCTTTCTTT
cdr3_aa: CASSPRTGRNTEAFF

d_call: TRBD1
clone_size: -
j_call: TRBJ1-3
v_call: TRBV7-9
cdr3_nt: TGTGCCAGCAGCGAGGGACAGGGTGATGGAAACACCATATATTTT
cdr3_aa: CASSEGQGDGNTIYF

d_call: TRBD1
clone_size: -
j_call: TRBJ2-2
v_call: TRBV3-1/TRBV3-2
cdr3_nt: TGTGCCACCAGAAGACAGGGAGTGAACACCGGGGAGCTGTTTTTT
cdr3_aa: CATRRQGVNTGELFF

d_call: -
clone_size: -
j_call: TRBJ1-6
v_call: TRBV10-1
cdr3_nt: TGCGCCAGCCGCGGGAGCGGGGGTCATTCACCCCTCCACTTT
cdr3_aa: CASRGSGGHSPLHF

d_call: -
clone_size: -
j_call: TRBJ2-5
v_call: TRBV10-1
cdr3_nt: TGCGCCAGCAGTGAACAGGGTGGGCTCGAGACCCAGTACTTC
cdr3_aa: CASSEQGGLETQYF

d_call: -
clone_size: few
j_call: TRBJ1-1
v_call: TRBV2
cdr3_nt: TGTGCCACAATTCGGGAGGCGGGCGGCACTGAAGCTTTCTTT
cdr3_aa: CATIREAGGTEAFF